The 17 T cell receptor beta chains in this list originate from one sample, sequenced in a study of CD8+CD57+ T cells in acquired aplastic anemia. CDR3 and TCR beta VDJ profiling relied on a genomic DNA template. Via MiXCR, TCRdb re-called the reads, giving one row per CDR3 protein. The sample gives around 170,000 distinct CDR3 sequences, about 60% of which show up once; under 60% is in the top ten. Sequencing used sorted CD4+, CD8+, or CD8+CD57+ T cells (not recorded which) from PBMCs. The source of these receptors is a human donor in good health.

The chain uses TRBV15 and TRBJ1-1; TRBD1 aligns across 7 bases. There are 14 residues in the CDR3. Germline V lookup: CDR1 LNHNV, CDR2 YYDKDF (reference sequence). The trim removed 4 bases at V and 1 base at J, leaving 3 bases unmatched. Here the CDR3 DNA reads TGTGCCACCAGCACTGACAGGGAGAACACTGAAGCTTTCTTT. Amino acid sequence: CATSTDRENTEAFF. Filled out from reference TRBV15 and TRBJ1-1, the complete variable domain reads DAMVIQNPRYQVTQFGKPVTLSCSQTLNHNVMYWYQQKSSQAPKLLFHYYDKDFNNEADTPDNFQSRRPNTSFCFLDIRSPGLGDTAMYLCATSTDRENTEAFFGQGTRLTVV.

The DNA for the CDR3 is TGTGCCAGCAGTGAAACAGGGGTCTCCTACAATGAGCAGTTCTTC. Its translation is CASSETGVSYNEQFF. J is TRBJ2-1 and V is TRBV2; 7 bases line up with TRBD1. With 2 bases clipped from V and 0 bases from J, the junction kept 1 base outside the gene matches. The CDR3 loop spans 15 amino acids. Germline V CDR1 and CDR2: SNHLY, FYNNEI.

V and J are TRBV27 and TRBJ1-5; D call uncertain. The CDR3 is 12 amino acids. Germline-derived CDR1 and CDR2 are MNHEY and SMNVEV (reference sequence). V was pared by 3 bases and J by 3 bases, with 3 bases between. The CDR3 loop is CASSFYNQPQHF. In DNA, the CDR3 is TGTGCCAGCAGTTTTTACAATCAGCCCCAGCATTTT.

This clonotype showed up just a few times. V gene TRBV24-1 combines with J gene TRBJ2-5; 7 bases are a match to TRBD2. This CDR3 comprises 16 residues. CDR1 is KGHDR and CDR2 is SFDVKD in the germline V gene. The J segment lost 5 bases and the V segment lost 3 bases, leaving 11 bases of the junction unmatched. Here the CDR3 reads CATSDRGEDLQETQYF. The DNA of the CDR3 is TGTGCCACCAGTGATCGGGGGGAGGACTTACAGGAGACCCAGTACTTC.

V gene TRBV20-1 combines with J gene TRBJ1-2; TRBD1 might be the D (5 bases). The CDR3 covers 13 residues. Between the trimmed V and J ends, which lost 3 bases and 0 bases, there was a span of 8 bases. Germline V lookup: CDR1 DFQATT, CDR2 SNEGSKA (reference sequence). The CDR3 coding sequence is TGCAGTGCTAGCAGGGATACTAACTATGGCTACACCTTC. This sequence encodes CSASRDTNYGYTF.

The chain carries TRBV7-8 and TRBJ1-1; D is undetermined. CDR1 and CDR2 (germline): SGHVS, FQNEAQ. The CDR3 runs to 12 residues. Trimming took off 5 bases at V and 3 bases at J, with 7 bases between the two ends. The CDR3 DNA is TGTGCCAGCAGCAGGGAAGACACTGAAGCTTTCTTT. Translating gives CASSREDTEAFF.

The rearrangement joins TRBV20-1 to TRBJ1-1, with 8 bases that match TRBD1. Unmatched junction bases numbered 8, after V lost 5 bases and J lost 6 bases. CDR1 DFQATT and CDR2 SNEGSKA come from the germline V gene (reference sequence). The CDR3 runs 13 residues. The CDR3 DNA follows: TGCAGTGCTCAAAGACAGGGGAGGGCTGAAGCTTTCTTT. It specifies CSAQRQGRAEAFF.

With respect to this clonotype: Here the CDR3 omits its conserved ending phenylalanine or tryptophan, so a read error is the likely source. This chain uses TRBV20-1 with TRBJ1-3; D unresolved. The germline CDR1 and CDR2 sequences are DFQATT and SNEGSKA (reference sequence). V dropped 3 bases and J dropped 1 base, with 1 base sitting between them. The CDR3 is 11 amino acids. This chain's CDR3 is CSASSGNTIYC. CDR3 nucleotides: TGCAGTGCTAGTTCTGGAAACACCATATATTGT.

J is TRBJ1-1 and V is TRBV25-1; no clear D gene. Germline lookup yields CDR1 MGHDK and CDR2 SYGVNS. V was cut by 0 bases and J by 6 bases, with 8 bases left in between. The CDR3 has 13 residues. DNA of the CDR3: TGTGCCAGCAGTGAATATCCCGTCTCTGAAGCTTTCTTT. Protein: CASSEYPVSEAFF.

This rearrangement joins TRBV20-1 to TRBJ2-7, with D possibly matching TRBD2 (6 bases). This CDR3 is built from 13 residues. Trimming removed 3 bases at V and 4 bases at J, with 13 bases between. Germline CDR1 is DFQATT and CDR2 is SNEGSKA (reference sequence). CDR3: CSASSGTGYEQYF. DNA of the CDR3: TGCAGTGCTAGTAGTGGGACTGGGTACGAGCAGTACTTC.

This clonotype was observed a few times. A much larger clone sits a single nucleotide away, making a read error possible. The V gene is TRBV20-1, the J gene TRBJ1-1; maybe TRBD1 (5 bases). The CDR3 covers 12 residues. Germline V CDR1 and CDR2: DFQATT, SNEGSKA (reference sequence). CDR3 amino acids: CSARELNTGAFF. The CDR3 bases are TGCAGTGCCAGGGAATTGAACACTGGAGCTTTCTTT.

The chain links TRBV7-9 to TRBJ2-5, with TRBD2 identical over 11 bases. The CDR3 extends over 16 amino acids. Germline V gives CDR1 SEHNR, CDR2 FQNEAQ (reference sequence). The ends lost 1 base at V and 9 bases at J; junction bases unmatched: 10. CDR3 sequence: CASSLGTSGGPGAQYF. The CDR3 nucleotides are TGTGCCAGCAGCTTAGGTACTAGCGGGGGCCCAGGGGCCCAGTACTTC.

The rearrangement uses TRBV19 and TRBJ2-1; TRBD1 matches at 8 bases. After removal of 6 bases from V and 6 bases from J, the junction contained 10 bases not matched to a gene. CDR1 and CDR2 from the germline V gene are LNHDA and SQIVND (reference sequence). The CDR3 spans 15 residues. CDR3 residues: CASSTGTGVSNEQFF. The DNA of the CDR3 is TGTGCCAGTAGCACCGGGACAGGAGTGAGCAATGAGCAGTTCTTC.

This clonotype was found a few times. This chain connects TRBV20-1 to TRBJ1-1, with D uncertain. Trimming left V 6 bases short and J 1 base short, with 15 bases between. Germline values: CDR1 DFQATT, CDR2 SNEGSKA (reference sequence). The CDR3 length is 14 residues. The CDR3 DNA reads as TGCAGTGCCCCCGTAGGTGGGTGGAACACTGAAGCTTTCTTT. Translated: CSAPVGGWNTEAFF.

The V gene is TRBV20-1, the J gene TRBJ1-1; D unresolved. The CDR3 is 10 amino acids. The germline V gene encodes CDR1 DFQATT and CDR2 SNEGSKA (reference sequence). Trimming pared 6 bases from V and 2 bases from J, leaving 4 bases between. The CDR3 DNA follows: TGCAGTGCCTCCAACACTGAAGCTTTCTTT. This encodes CSASNTEAFF.

The table lists this clonotype with many counts. V usage is TRBV9 and J usage is TRBJ2-3; unclear D gene. The V and J ends lost 2 bases and 2 bases respectively, with 6 bases between them. CDR3 length: 13 residues. In germline, CDR1 is SGDLS, CDR2 YYNGEE. The CDR3 reads CASSVGFTDTQYF. The CDR3 DNA reads TGTGCCAGCAGCGTGGGGTTCACAGATACGCAGTATTTT.

This clonotype was seen just once. The J gene is TRBJ2-3, the V gene TRBV6-4; D is unclear. Trimming removed 3 bases at V and 0 bases at J, with 10 bases between. The CDR3 is made up of 15 amino acids. Germline V gene lookup returns CDR1 MRHNA and CDR2 SNTAGT. The CDR3 region has the DNA TGTGCCAGCAGTGATGGACCCCGAAGCACAGATACGCAGTATTTT. Protein: CASSDGPRSTDTQYF.